This T cell receptor beta chain was sequenced in a study of blood T cell repertoires in COVID-19. Sequenced by immunoSEQ multiplex PCR; TCRdb stores in-frame clones only, minus some. The sample has over 250,000 clones, more than 75% seen once. This CDR3 spans 13 amino acids. Trimming cost V 7 bases and J 3 bases; bases outside gene matches: 5. Per germline, CDR1 MNHEY and CDR2 SVGAGI. The TCR was taken from a man aged 35 to 55 who had recovered from COVID-19. The gene calls are TRBV6-5 and TRBJ2-7; 8 nucleotides agree with TRBD2. The sequenced sample was peripheral blood. This CDR3 is CASTLSGNYEQYF. As DNA, the CDR3 is TGTGCCAGCACCCTTAGCGGGAACTACGAGCAGTACTTC.